These 20 T cell receptor beta chains came from one sample sequenced in a study of Ad26.COV2.S vaccination and SARS-CoV-2 variants. Assay used: immunoSEQ multiplex PCR; TCRdb lists only in-frame clones, some missing. The data hold about 350,000 clones, with approximately 90% observed a single time. As to treatment: roughly 20 received Ad26.COV2.S at low or high dose, single or two shots; 5 received placebo; per-sample allocation not given. Vaccine and placebo recipients were sampled on day 63 after the first injection. Specimen: peripheral blood, collected in a trial of Ad26.COV2.S vaccine versus placebo. These receptors were obtained from a person between 18 and 65 years old who received the Ad26.COV2.S COVID-19 vaccine or a placebo.

The V call is TRBV18, the J call TRBJ1-5, with a possible D match to TRBD1 (5 bases). V was shortened by 0 bases and J by 3 bases, with 15 bases between the two germline ends. Germline V gene data show CDR1 as KGHSH and CDR2 as LQKENI. The CDR3 consists of 17 residues. The CDR3 nucleotides are TGTGCCAGCTCACCACCGGGGACGGTGAACCCCAATCAGCCCCAGCATTTT. It codes for CASSPPGTVNPNQPQHF.

In this sample, this clone turned up once. This chain uses TRBV6-2 or TRBV6-3 with TRBJ1-5; D is uncertain. Per germline, CDR1 MNHEY and CDR2 SVGEGT. V was cut by 3 bases and J by 3 bases, with 6 bases left in between. This CDR3 is built from 13 residues. CDR3 loop: CASSYWANQPQHF. CDR3 bases: TGTGCCAGCAGTTATTGGGCCAATCAGCCCCAGCATTTT.

The rearrangement uses TRBV6-5 and TRBJ1-1; weak D call: TRBD1 (6 bases). Per germline, CDR1 MNHEY and CDR2 SVGAGI. The CDR3 is 14 residues long. Trimming left V 0 bases short and J 6 bases short, with 11 bases between. Written as DNA, the CDR3 is TGTGCCAGCAGTTACTCGGGGGGCGTCTCTGAAGCTTTCTTT. Amino acid sequence: CASSYSGGVSEAFF.

The chain employs TRBV6-5 and TRBJ1-2; D possibly corresponds to TRBD1 (5 bases). V was clipped by 5 bases and J by 3 bases, with 13 bases between them. The CDR3 contains 14 residues. Germline values: CDR1 MNHEY, CDR2 SVGAGI. CDR3 sequence reads: CASSQNGQHYGYTF. In DNA, the CDR3 is TGTGCCAGCAGTCAGAACGGACAACACTATGGCTACACCTTC.

The rearrangement joins TRBV10-3 to TRBJ2-1; TRBD2 agrees at 9 bases. The CDR3 is 17 amino acids. Looked up from germline, CDR1 is ENHRY and CDR2 is SYGVKD. After removal of 7 bases from V and 3 bases from J, the junction contained 13 bases not matched to a gene. CDR3 sequence: CAIKNPPGLADYNEQFF. The CDR3 DNA follows: TGTGCCATCAAAAACCCGCCGGGACTAGCAGACTACAATGAGCAGTTCTTC.

The chain links TRBV27 to TRBJ2-7; D is possibly TRBD1 or TRBD2 (6 bases each). CDR3 length equals 12 residues. Trimming removed 6 bases from V and 2 bases from J, with 8 bases in between. Germline values: CDR1 MNHEY, CDR2 SMNVEV (reference sequence). The CDR3 sequence: CASSRGPYEQYF. The CDR3 DNA sequence: TGTGCCAGCAGCCGGGGGCCCTACGAGCAGTACTTC.

Of note for this clone: At one end, the junction sequence differs from germline, possibly due to a read error. The genes are TRBV11-2 and TRBJ2-7; D is unclear. The CDR3 length is 14 residues. Germline lookup yields CDR1 SGHAT and CDR2 FQNNGV. DNA of the CDR3: TGTGCCAGCAGCCCCATCCCATCTCGCCCCAGCTCTCTTTTC. Translating gives CASSPIPSRPSSLF.

This clone was counted a few times. CDR3 protein: CASSLGTGDGYEQYF. CDR3 bases: TGTGCCAGCAGTCTCGGGACAGGGGATGGGTACGAGCAGTACTTC. The chain joins TRBV27 to TRBJ2-7; TRBD1 aligns across 10 bases. Germline trimming cut 5 bases from V and 4 bases from J; bases unmatched to any gene: 8. CDR3 length: 15 amino acids. Germline V gives CDR1 MNHEY, CDR2 SMNVEV (reference sequence).

This chain links TRBV6-5 with TRBJ1-4; unclear D gene. CDR3 size: 14 residues. Germline-derived CDR1 and CDR2 are MNHEY and SVGAGI. With 6 bases removed from V and 2 bases from J, the gap between germline ends came to 10 bases. Written as DNA, the CDR3 is TGTGCCAGCAGCCAATCTTGGACTAATGAAAAACTGTTTTTT. This sequence encodes CASSQSWTNEKLFF.

The chain links TRBV6-5 to TRBJ1-2; D is ambiguous. The CDR3 is made up of 14 amino acids. V shed 8 bases and J shed 2 bases, with 15 bases lying between them. CDR1 and CDR2 from the germline V gene are MNHEY and SVGAGI. The CDR3 bases are TGTGCCAGCGGTCGGCCGGCCCTAAACTATGGCTACACCTTC. This codes for CASGRPALNYGYTF.

The chain is built from TRBV10-3 and TRBJ2-1; the match to TRBD2 covers 15 bases. This CDR3 has 16 amino acids. The germline gives CDR1 ENHRY, CDR2 SYGVKD. The ends lost 4 bases at V and 4 bases at J; junction bases unmatched: 2. The CDR3 loop is CAISGTSGGAYNEQFF. CDR3 DNA: TGTGCCATCAGTGGGACTAGCGGGGGGGCGTACAATGAGCAGTTCTTC.

The gene calls are TRBV6-2 or TRBV6-3 and TRBJ2-2; the D gene is possibly TRBD2 (5 bases). The CDR3 is 14 amino acids. Per germline, CDR1 MNHEY and CDR2 SVGEGT. The V end lost 4 bases, the J end lost 4 bases, and 10 bases lay between the germline ends. The CDR3: CASSWGEITGELFF. The CDR3 DNA reads TGTGCCAGCAGTTGGGGAGAGATCACCGGGGAGCTGTTTTTT.

This chain uses TRBV28 with TRBJ2-3; D is possibly TRBD1 (5 bases). V lost 5 bases, J lost 4 bases, and 10 bases lay in between. The length of the CDR3 is 13 residues. The germline V gene has CDR1 MDHEN and CDR2 SYDVKM. DNA for the CDR3: TGTGCCAGCAGTCTCACAGGTCCAGATACGCAGTATTTT. It translates to CASSLTGPDTQYF.

The V and J genes are TRBV30 and TRBJ1-3; possibly TRBD1 for D (6 bases). Trimming took off 3 bases at V and 1 base at J, with 13 bases between the two ends. The germline CDR1 and CDR2 sequences are GTSNPN and SVGIG (reference sequence). There are 15 residues in the CDR3. CDR3 sequence (DNA): TGTGCCTGGAGCACGCCGAGGGGGTCTGGAAACACCATATATTTT. Protein: CAWSTPRGSGNTIYF.

The rearrangement links TRBV6-2 or TRBV6-3 to TRBJ2-2; D might be TRBD2 (7 bases). CDR1 MNHEY and CDR2 SVGEGT come from the germline V gene. V was clipped by 2 bases and J by 4 bases, with 11 bases between them. The CDR3 length is 15 residues. As DNA, the CDR3 is TGTGCCAGCAGTTACACGGGGGGCTTCACCGGGGAGCTGTTTTTT. Translation: CASSYTGGFTGELFF.

The chain links TRBV24-1 to TRBJ2-2; D gene ambiguous. The length of the CDR3 is 13 residues. Germline CDR1 reads KGHDR; CDR2 reads SFDVKD. Trimming took 4 bases from V and 4 from J, leaving 6 bases between them. The CDR3 sequence is CATSDTPTGELFF. In nucleotides, the CDR3 is TGTGCCACCAGTGACACCCCCACCGGGGAGCTGTTTTTT.

The V gene is TRBV11-3, the J gene TRBJ2-7; the D is unclear. Trimming shortened V by 10 bases and J by 2 bases, and 12 bases separated the two germline ends. This CDR3 region has 12 residues. The germline gives CDR1 SGHNT, CDR2 YENEEA. The CDR3 DNA follows: TGTGCCATCTCCAAGACCCCCTACGAGCAGTACTTC. It is translated as CAISKTPYEQYF.

The V and J genes are TRBV10-3 and TRBJ2-7; possibly TRBD1 for D (6 bases). This CDR3 has 14 amino acids. Germline V lookup: CDR1 ENHRY, CDR2 SYGVKD. Deletions cut 3 bases from V and 2 bases from J, with 11 bases between. The CDR3 is CAISDRGTTYEQYF. For the CDR3, the DNA is TGTGCCATCAGTGATCGAGGGACAACCTACGAGCAGTACTTC.

V is TRBV6-4 and J is TRBJ1-3; a weak D match, TRBD1 (5 bases). The CDR3 contains 15 residues. The V end was cut by 3 bases, the J end by 2 bases, with 11 bases between. Germline lookup yields CDR1 MRHNA and CDR2 SNTAGT. CDR3 protein: CASSEQAGAGNTIYF. CDR3 in DNA: TGTGCCAGCAGTGAACAGGCGGGGGCTGGAAACACCATATATTTT.

This clone turned up a few times. The V call is TRBV6-5, the J call TRBJ1-5; TRBD1 aligns across 7 bases. Germline V gene lookup returns CDR1 MNHEY and CDR2 SVGAGI. V dropped 7 bases and J dropped 11; count of bases not matched to a gene: 14. This CDR3 region has 14 residues. Written as DNA, the CDR3 is TGTGCCAGCACCCCATCGACAGGGCTAGGGACCCAGCATTTT. Protein sequence: CASTPSTGLGTQHF.